This T cell receptor (beta chain) was sequenced in a study of CD8 T cells in Susac syndrome. Overall study results and limits: In total CD8+ repertoires, some 15 Susac-specific public clones were found, and in CD8+ TEMRA repertoires, five were found.

With random hexamers, 0.5 to 1 ug RNA was reverse transcribed. The TCR beta CDR3 was amplified by immunoSEQ multiplex PCR across 54 Vbeta, 13 Jbeta. TCRdb re-analysed the immunoSEQ multiplex PCR reads in MiXCR, keeping a single row per CDR3 protein. The profile shows about 190,000 distinct CDR3 sequences, around 93% of them singletons. Sequencing of TCR beta was performed on blood CD8+ and CD4+ T cells. A word on this clonotype: No antigen is known for it.

The clonotype was recovered from a human donor with Susac syndrome. Sequencing was carried out using CD8+ T cells from PBMCs.

The CDR3 is CATSEGTVYQETQYF. CDR3 nucleotides: TGTGCCACCAGTGAGGGGACAGTCTACCAAGAGACCCAGTACTTC. The chain links TRBV24-1 to TRBJ2-5, with TRBD1 matching over 7 bases. The CDR3 is 15 residues long. Germline V lookup: CDR1 KGHDR, CDR2 SFDVKD. J was trimmed by 0 bases and V by 4 bases; bases with no gene match: 4.